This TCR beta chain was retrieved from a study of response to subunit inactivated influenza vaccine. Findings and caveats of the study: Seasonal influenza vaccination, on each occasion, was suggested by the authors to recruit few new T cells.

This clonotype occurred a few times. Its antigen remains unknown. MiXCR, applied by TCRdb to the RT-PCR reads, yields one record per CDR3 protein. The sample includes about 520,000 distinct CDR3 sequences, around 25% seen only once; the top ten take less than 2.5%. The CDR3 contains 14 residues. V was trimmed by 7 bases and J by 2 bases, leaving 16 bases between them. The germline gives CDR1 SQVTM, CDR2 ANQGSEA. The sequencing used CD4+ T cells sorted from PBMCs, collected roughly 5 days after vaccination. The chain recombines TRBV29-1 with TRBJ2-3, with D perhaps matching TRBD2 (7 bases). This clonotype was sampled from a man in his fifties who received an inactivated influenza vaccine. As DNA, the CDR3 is TGCAGCGCGGACGGGGGGCCCTTCACAGATACGCAGTATTTT. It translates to CSADGGPFTDTQYF.